These T cell receptor beta chains were read from a single sample in a study of cytomegalovirus exposure and HLA in healthy donors. Only in-frame clones appear in the TCRdb table, and some are missing; sequencing was by immunoSEQ multiplex PCR. Here the sample spans roughly 90,000 clones, approximately 85% being singletons. The source material was PBMCs. These receptor sequences come from a man aged 25-40 years in good health and CMV-seropositive. CDR3s include the opening cysteine and the closing phenylalanine or tryptophan. The order of the fields is CDR3 length, D gene, V gene, clone size, J gene, CDR3 protein, CDR3 DNA. D genes are given only for firm matches. Some rows have no size entry. The others give once, few or many, or a class for an expanded clone.

>13|-|TRBV5-6|few|TRBJ2-7
CASSLGVAYEQYF
TGTGCCAGCAGCTTAGGGGTAGCATACGAGCAGTACTTC
>17|TRBD1|TRBV19|-|TRBJ2-6
CASSIPTGISGANVLTF
TGTGCCAGTAGTATTCCGACAGGGATCTCTGGGGCCAACGTCCTGACTTTC
>14|-|TRBV7-8|-|TRBJ2-3
CASSWGAVTDTQYF
TGTGCCAGCAGCTGGGGAGCAGTAACAGATACGCAGTATTTT
>16|TRBD2|TRBV28|-|TRBJ2-3
CASSLVTGGPTDTQYF
TGTGCCAGCAGTCTGGTAACGGGAGGGCCGACAGATACGCAGTATTTT
>17|-|TRBV6-4|-|TRBJ2-7
CASSDSDRSTGSYEQYF
TGTGCCAGCAGTGACTCAGACCGATCGACAGGCTCCTACGAGCAGTACTTC
>14|-|TRBV30|once|TRBJ1-5
CAWSGTVRNQPQHF
TGTGCCTGGAGTGGGACAGTCCGGAATCAGCCCCAGCATTTT
>16|TRBD2|TRBV14|-|TRBJ2-2
CASSRRLAGGTGELFF
TGTGCCAGCAGCCGTCGACTAGCGGGGGGCACCGGGGAGCTGTTTTTT
>14|TRBD2|TRBV4-3|few|TRBJ2-1
CASSQVGTRSEQFF
TGCGCCAGCAGCCAAGTTGGGACTAGAAGCGAGCAGTTCTTC
>13|-|TRBV27|once|TRBJ1-1
CASSFFGGYEAFF
TGTGCCAGCAGTTTTTTCGGCGGATATGAAGCTTTCTTT
>15|-|TRBV5-1|-|TRBJ2-2
CASTIVGDWTGELFF
TGCGCCAGCACCATCGTGGGTGACTGGACCGGGGAGCTGTTTTTT
>15|TRBD2|TRBV6-6|once|TRBJ2-5
CASSYRASGEETQYF
TGTGCCAGCAGTTACAGGGCGAGCGGGGAAGAGACCCAGTACTTC
>15|-|TRBV5-6|-|TRBJ2-7
CASSLLRQGGDEQYF
TGTGCCAGCAGCCTCTTACGACAAGGGGGAGACGAGCAGTACTTC
>17|TRBD1|TRBV27|-|TRBJ1-5
CASSLLSGTGRNQPQHF
TGTGCCAGCAGTTTATTATCCGGGACAGGTCGCAATCAGCCCCAGCATTTT
>15|TRBD1|TRBV28|-|TRBJ2-7
CASSHPGQGAPLAYF
TGTGCCAGCAGTCACCCGGGACAGGGGGCTCCCCTGGCGTACTTC
>17|TRBD2|TRBV5-5|-|TRBJ2-7
CASSLLAGTTKGYEQYF
TGTGCCAGCAGCTTACTAGCGGGAACCACCAAGGGGTACGAGCAGTACTTC
>15|-|TRBV19|few|TRBJ2-1
CASSANQGGNNEQFF
TGTGCCAGTAGTGCTAACCAAGGGGGAAACAATGAGCAGTTCTTC
>15|-|TRBV4-1|-|TRBJ1-5
CASSQVIAGNQPQHF
TGCGCCAGCAGCCAAGTAATAGCGGGCAATCAGCCCCAGCATTTT